The clone carrying this T cell receptor (beta chain) was seen only a few times. The antigen remains undetermined. This entry is derived from a study of beta chain features in type 1 diabetes. The investigators reverse transcribed all of the isolated RNA, so they sequenced expressed TCRB transcripts. The assay was immunoSEQ multiplex PCR, and TCRdb's table has in-frame clones only and misses some. The table includes more than 250,000 clones, 20% detected once. Study-wide results and limits: Moderately but significantly shorter TCRB CDR3s were found in Type 1 diabetes patients in all four CD4+ subsets.

The sequenced sample consisted of naive CD4+ T cells from blood. This receptor was identified in a woman between 40 and 50 years old with type 1 diabetes.

This CDR3 reads CAWTPPAGNTIYF. CDR3 nucleotide sequence: TGTGCCTGGACCCCCCCAGCTGGAAACACCATATATTTT. The gene calls are TRBV30 and TRBJ1-3; D unresolved. CDR3 length: 13 amino acids. The V gene's germline CDR1 is GTSNPN and CDR2 SVGIG (reference sequence). Trimming took off 4 bases at V and 2 bases at J, with 9 bases between the two ends.